A single sample gave rise to the 18 T cell receptor beta chains below, sequenced in a study of blood T cell repertoires in COVID-19. Libraries were prepared by immunoSEQ multiplex PCR; TCRdb keeps only in-frame clonotypes and omits some of them. The table has about 170,000 clones, around 80% seen once. Sequencing was carried out using peripheral blood. The source of these receptors is an older woman with acute or convalescent COVID-19.

A single count supports this clone. V and J are TRBV5-1 and TRBJ2-3; 8 nucleotides match TRBD2. This CDR3 has 17 residues. Trimming removed 0 bases from V and 2 bases from J; junction bases left unmatched: 8. Germline CDR1 is SGHRS and CDR2 is YFSETQ. The CDR3 is CASSLAGGPRFTDTQYF. The CDR3 DNA sequence: TGCGCCAGCAGCTTGGCGGGGGGGCCACGATTCACAGATACGCAGTATTTT.

This clone has a single count. The CDR3 bases are TGTGCCAGCAGTCCCGGGACAGGGGGCGCCGGGGCCAACGTCCTGACTTTC. This encodes CASSPGTGGAGANVLTF. The V and J genes are TRBV7-2 and TRBJ2-6; the match to TRBD1 covers 12 bases. The CDR3 is 17 residues long. Germline trimming cut 6 bases from V and 4 bases from J; bases unmatched to any gene: 7. Looked up from germline, CDR1 is SGHTA and CDR2 is FQGNSA.

The gene calls are TRBV18 and TRBJ2-1; 16 nucleotides agree with TRBD2. CDR1 is KGHSH, CDR2 LQKENI, per germline. The junction had 6 bases not matched to a gene; V was cut back by 3 bases and J by 1 base. The CDR3 contains 19 residues. CDR3 DNA sequence: TGTGCCAGCTCACCGATGGGACTAGCGGGGGGGCCTTCCTACAATGAGCAGTTCTTC. It is translated as CASSPMGLAGGPSYNEQFF.

V gene TRBV4-2 combines with J gene TRBJ2-7; tentatively, D is TRBD1 (6 bases). This CDR3 region has 15 residues. CDR1 is LGHNA, CDR2 YNFKEQ, per germline. The V end was cut by 0 bases, the J end by 7 bases, with 16 bases between. The CDR3 DNA reads as TGTGCCAGCAGCCAAGACGGACCTCACAGGGCGGAGCAGTACTTC. Residues: CASSQDGPHRAEQYF.

J is TRBJ2-7 and V is TRBV5-6; possible D gene TRBD2, 5 bases. CDR3 length equals 14 residues. Trimming took off 0 bases at V and 0 bases at J, with 7 bases between the two ends. CDR1 is SGHDT, CDR2 YYEEEE, per germline. CDR3 nucleotide sequence: TGTGCCAGCAGCTTGGCGGGGTACTCCTACGAGCAGTACTTC. Residues: CASSLAGYSYEQYF. Drawing the rest from reference TRBV5-6 and TRBJ2-7, the complete variable domain is DAGVTQSPTHLIKTRGQQVTLRCSPKSGHDTVSWYQQALGQGPQFIFQYYEEEERQRGNFPDRFSGHQFPNYSSELNVNALLLGDSALYLCASSLAGYSYEQYFGPGTRLTVT.

The chain couples TRBV7-2 to TRBJ1-1, with 11 bases that match TRBD1. In germline, CDR1 is SGHTA, CDR2 FQGNSA. CDR3 size: 15 residues. J lost 6 bases, V lost 5 bases, and 8 bases had no gene match. The CDR3 region has the DNA TGTGCCAGCAGCCTAAGACCGGGACAGGGGGCTGAAGCTTTCTTT. Translating gives CASSLRPGQGAEAFF.

V usage is TRBV11-2 and J usage is TRBJ2-2; 11 bases match TRBD1. Germline CDR1 SGHAT, CDR2 FQNNGV. V trimming: 1 base; J trimming: 6 bases; junction bases outside the gene matches: 10. The CDR3 is 18 residues long. CDR3 coding DNA: TGTGCCAGCAGCTTAGCCGATGCCGGGACAGGGGGGCCCGGGGAGCTGTTTTTT. Amino acids: CASSLADAGTGGPGELFF.

The chain combines TRBV5-4 with TRBJ1-3, with D possibly TRBD1 on 6 matching bases. V was trimmed by 3 bases and J by 0 bases, leaving 10 bases between them. The CDR3 covers 15 residues. CDR1 SGHNT and CDR2 YYREEE come from the germline V gene (reference sequence). The CDR3 DNA reads TGTGCCAGCAGCTGGGACAAAAACTCTGGAAACACCATATATTTT. It codes for CASSWDKNSGNTIYF.

This chain connects TRBV3-1 (or the pseudogene TRBV3-2) to TRBJ1-5, with D uncertain. Trimming pared 1 base from V and 6 bases from J, leaving 7 bases between. The V gene's germline CDR1 is LGHDT and CDR2 YNNKEL (reference sequence). This CDR3 comprises 13 residues. As DNA, the CDR3 is TGTGCCAGCAGCCAAGGGAGGAGTCAGCCCCAGCATTTT. Its protein product is CASSQGRSQPQHF.

The sample holds a few counts of this clone. The chain is built from TRBV6-2 or TRBV6-3 and TRBJ2-7; D may be TRBD1 (6 bases). The CDR3 consists of 13 residues. The germline gives CDR1 MNHEY, CDR2 SVGEGT. Deletions cut 1 base from V and 2 bases from J, with 6 bases between. This CDR3 reads CASSYWTAYEQYF. CDR3 nucleotides: TGTGCCAGCAGTTACTGGACAGCCTACGAGCAGTACTTC.

The J gene is TRBJ1-1, the V gene TRBV6-2 or TRBV6-3; 7 positions agree with TRBD1. The CDR3 consists of 13 residues. V lost 10 bases to trimming and J lost 1 base; unmatched junction nucleotides: 6. In germline, CDR1 is MNHEY, CDR2 SVGEGT. The CDR3 DNA reads TGTGCCACCAACCCAGGGGGGAACACTGAAGCTTTCTTT. This codes for CATNPGGNTEAFF.

In this sample, this clone turned up once. V and J are TRBV3-1 (or the pseudogene TRBV3-2) and TRBJ2-5; TRBD1 agrees at 9 bases. This CDR3 contains 14 residues. Losses at the gene ends were 3 bases for V and 4 bases for J; bases not matched to a gene: 3. Germline loops: CDR1 LGHDT, CDR2 YNNKEL (reference sequence). The CDR3: CASSHGTGRETQYF. CDR3 nucleotides: TGTGCCAGCAGCCACGGGACAGGGAGAGAGACCCAGTACTTC.

The chain links TRBV3-1 (or the pseudogene TRBV3-2) to TRBJ1-2, with no clear D. The CDR3 sequence is 14 residues long. Germline loops: CDR1 LGHDT, CDR2 YNNKEL (reference sequence). The ends were cut back, 4 bases at V and 2 bases at J, with 11 bases in the middle. CDR3 in amino acids: CASSRGTENYGYTF. The CDR3 DNA reads TGTGCCAGCAGCCGAGGCACGGAAAACTATGGCTACACCTTC.

This clone has just one count. The chain employs TRBV18 and TRBJ2-3, with D hard to call. Germline CDR1 KGHSH, CDR2 LQKENI. The CDR3 covers 13 residues. Trimming stripped 6 bases from V and 6 bases from J, with 13 bases between. The CDR3 region is CASSSLSVDTQYF. CDR3 DNA sequence: TGTGCCAGCTCTTCTCTCTCCGTGGATACGCAGTATTTT.

V gene TRBV24-1 combines with J gene TRBJ1-6, with D possibly matching TRBD1 (6 bases). The length of the CDR3 is 14 residues. V lost 5 bases and J lost 8, with 12 bases in between. In germline, CDR1 is KGHDR, CDR2 SFDVKD. CDR3 sequence: CATSGDKPYSPLHF. DNA of the CDR3: TGTGCCACCAGTGGGGACAAACCTTATTCACCCCTCCACTTT.

V gene TRBV20-1 combines with J gene TRBJ2-3, with 13 bases that match TRBD2. The CDR3 is 15 amino acids. J was trimmed by 6 bases and V by 3 bases; bases with no gene match: 6. Germline assignment: CDR1 DFQATT and CDR2 SNEGSKA (reference sequence). The chain's CDR3 is CSASGLAGAGDTQYF. CDR3 bases: TGCAGTGCTAGTGGACTAGCGGGGGCCGGGGATACGCAGTATTTT.

Points on this clone: This specimen includes other DNA sequences encoding the same CDR3. V and J are TRBV6-5 and TRBJ1-6, with D possibly matching TRBD1 (5 bases). The germline V and J ends were trimmed by 0 bases and 10 bases, with 13 bases remaining between them. The CDR3 covers 15 residues. Per germline, CDR1 MNHEY and CDR2 SVGAGI. The DNA for the CDR3 is TGTGCCAGCAGTTACTCTCCGGGGGTTGACTCACCCCTCCACTTT. This translates into CASSYSPGVDSPLHF.

The rearrangement links TRBV19 to TRBJ2-1; the match to TRBD1 covers 7 bases. Germline V CDR1 and CDR2: LNHDA, SQIVND (reference sequence). This CDR3 region has 15 residues. With V trimmed by 6 bases and J by 2 bases, 7 bases remained unmatched. CDR3 bases: TGTGCCAGTAGGGACGGACAGGTTGCCTACAATGAGCAGTTCTTC. Translated: CASRDGQVAYNEQFF.